This section outlines one T cell receptor (beta chain) sequence together with its context. What it recognizes is unknown. This entry comes from a study of OX40 agonist ivuxolimab in advanced cancers. Germline CDR1 reads MNHNS; CDR2 reads SASEGT. Germline trimming cut 0 bases from V and 5 bases from J; bases unmatched to any gene: 5. The CDR3 is made up of 16 amino acids. Study-wide results and limits: In general, CD8+ T cells held more expanded clones than CD4+ did, on average.

Clones were read by immunoSEQ multiplex PCR, and TCRdb kept only the in-frame ones, dropping some. Here the sample spans 35,000 to 45,000 clones, 75% to 90% being singletons. The source material was CD4+ or CD8+ T cells sorted from blood, sampled in a trial of the OX40 agonist ivuxolimab. V and J are TRBV6-1 and TRBJ2-7, with 12 positions matching TRBD2. The source is an adult with an advanced solid tumor such as melanoma, head and neck, liver or kidney cancer. Here the CDR3 reads CASSEARLAGVNEQYF. The CDR3 coding sequence is TGTGCCAGCAGTGAAGCGCGACTAGCGGGAGTCAACGAGCAGTACTTC.